This T cell receptor beta chain was profiled in a study of PD-1 blockade in classical Hodgkin lymphoma. General study points: CD4+ TCR diversity climbed significantly by C4D1, unlike CD8+ TCR diversity.

In regard to this clone: Its specificity is not known.

With no exception, relapse followed autologous stem cell transplantation in all patients, and brentuximab vedotin exposure varied. Negative selection with magnets was how CD8+ T cells were isolated from the thawed PBMCs. Clones were sequenced by immunoSEQ multiplex PCR, and TCRdb holds only the in-frame ones, with some missing. The data hold about 8,200 clones, with about 82% observed a single time. Sequencing was performed on CD8+ T cells from blood, taken at baseline. This clonotype originated in a human donor with classical Hodgkin lymphoma.

The CDR3 protein is CASSVVGAGELFF. The CDR3 DNA reads TGTGCCAGCAGCGTAGTGGGGGCCGGGGAGCTGTTTTTT. The chain is built from TRBV9 and TRBJ2-2; the D gene could be TRBD1 or TRBD2 (5 bases each). The CDR3 extends over 13 amino acids. Germline assignment: CDR1 SGDLS and CDR2 YYNGEE. V gave up 0 bases and J gave up 6 bases, with 6 bases separating them.